This T cell receptor beta chain was sequenced during a study of metastatic and nonmetastatic thyroid tumors. Across the study: Blood and tumor or nodule tissue repertoires from malignant and benign thyroid patients were compared.

The germline V and J ends were trimmed by 4 bases and 9 bases, with 20 bases remaining between them. This CDR3 region has 16 residues. CDR1 and CDR2 from the germline V gene are SGHRS and YFSETQ. In the original workflow: Clinicopathological groups supplied CDR3 differences that were used to build a distant-metastasis classifier for papillary thyroid cancer. With MiXCR, TCRdb called clones anew from the PCR reads. Here the V and J calls rest on TCRdb's processing, not on the authors' analysis. The sample holds more than 10,000 clones, 9.5% to 13% seen once. Ahead of thyroid surgery, no patient had received treatment of any kind. This clone was recorded many times. Antigen specificity is unknown. Study findings and constraints: TCR beta diversity was reportedly significantly higher in malignant thyroid tumors than benign nodules, in blood and tumor.

Sequenced: blood. The chain couples TRBV5-1 to TRBJ1-6, with TRBD1 as a possible D gene (5 bases). This TCR was recovered from a female donor with papillary thyroid cancer or a benign thyroid nodule (not recorded which). Some clones in this sample may be carry-over from other donors' samples. CDR3 residues: CASSPTETLGISPLHF. Written as DNA, the CDR3 is TGCGCCAGCAGCCCGACAGAGACTTTGGGGATTTCACCCCTCCACTTT.